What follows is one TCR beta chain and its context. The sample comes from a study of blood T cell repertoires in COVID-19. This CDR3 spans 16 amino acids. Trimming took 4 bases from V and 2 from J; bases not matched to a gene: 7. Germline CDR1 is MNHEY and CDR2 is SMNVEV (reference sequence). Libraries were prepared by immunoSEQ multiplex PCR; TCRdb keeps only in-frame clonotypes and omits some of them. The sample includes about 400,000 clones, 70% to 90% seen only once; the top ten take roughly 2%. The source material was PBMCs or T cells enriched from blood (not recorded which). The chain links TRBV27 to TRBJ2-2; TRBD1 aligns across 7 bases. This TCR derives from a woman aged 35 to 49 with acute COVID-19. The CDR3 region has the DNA TGTGCCAGCAGTTCCCCTCGACAGGGAAACACCGGGGAGCTGTTTTTT. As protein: CASSSPRQGNTGELFF.